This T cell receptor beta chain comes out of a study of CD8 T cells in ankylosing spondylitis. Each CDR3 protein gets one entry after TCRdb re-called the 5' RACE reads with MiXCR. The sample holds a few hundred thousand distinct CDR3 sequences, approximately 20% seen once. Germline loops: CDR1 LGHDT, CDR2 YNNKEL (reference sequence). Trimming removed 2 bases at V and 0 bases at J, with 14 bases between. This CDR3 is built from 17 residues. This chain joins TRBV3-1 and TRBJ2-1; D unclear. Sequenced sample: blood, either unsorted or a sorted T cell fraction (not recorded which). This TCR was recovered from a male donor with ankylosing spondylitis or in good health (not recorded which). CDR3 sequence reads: CASSQPSGRSSYNEQFF. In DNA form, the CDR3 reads TGTGCCAGCAGCCAACCCAGTGGAAGGAGCTCCTACAATGAGCAGTTCTTC.